This T cell receptor beta chain was profiled in a study of blood T cell repertoires in COVID-19. Background on the study: Whether acute or convalescent, the COVID-19 samples came from the United States, Italy and Spain. PBMCs, B-cell-depleted T cells, or T cells were the source of the cDNA or gDNA that made up the material.

Patients of the Seattle cohort, enrolled during active infection, were followed longitudinally. Repertoires were generated with immunoSEQ multiplex PCR, while TCRdb's copy carries only in-frame clones and drops some. This sample has more than 150,000 clones, with 81% found just once. Deletions cut 0 bases from V and 4 bases from J, with 19 bases between. Germline CDR1 LNHNV, CDR2 YYDKDF (reference sequence). This CDR3 is built from 18 residues. The source is a woman of 80 years or more with COVID-19, enrolled during active disease. Sequencing was done on a sample of peripheral blood. The chain links TRBV15 to TRBJ2-1, with D maybe TRBD1 (5 bases). Here the CDR3 DNA reads TGTGCCACCAGCAGAGATCGGCGGCTCCCGAAGGGGTACAATGAGCAGTTCTTC. It codes for CATSRDRRLPKGYNEQFF.